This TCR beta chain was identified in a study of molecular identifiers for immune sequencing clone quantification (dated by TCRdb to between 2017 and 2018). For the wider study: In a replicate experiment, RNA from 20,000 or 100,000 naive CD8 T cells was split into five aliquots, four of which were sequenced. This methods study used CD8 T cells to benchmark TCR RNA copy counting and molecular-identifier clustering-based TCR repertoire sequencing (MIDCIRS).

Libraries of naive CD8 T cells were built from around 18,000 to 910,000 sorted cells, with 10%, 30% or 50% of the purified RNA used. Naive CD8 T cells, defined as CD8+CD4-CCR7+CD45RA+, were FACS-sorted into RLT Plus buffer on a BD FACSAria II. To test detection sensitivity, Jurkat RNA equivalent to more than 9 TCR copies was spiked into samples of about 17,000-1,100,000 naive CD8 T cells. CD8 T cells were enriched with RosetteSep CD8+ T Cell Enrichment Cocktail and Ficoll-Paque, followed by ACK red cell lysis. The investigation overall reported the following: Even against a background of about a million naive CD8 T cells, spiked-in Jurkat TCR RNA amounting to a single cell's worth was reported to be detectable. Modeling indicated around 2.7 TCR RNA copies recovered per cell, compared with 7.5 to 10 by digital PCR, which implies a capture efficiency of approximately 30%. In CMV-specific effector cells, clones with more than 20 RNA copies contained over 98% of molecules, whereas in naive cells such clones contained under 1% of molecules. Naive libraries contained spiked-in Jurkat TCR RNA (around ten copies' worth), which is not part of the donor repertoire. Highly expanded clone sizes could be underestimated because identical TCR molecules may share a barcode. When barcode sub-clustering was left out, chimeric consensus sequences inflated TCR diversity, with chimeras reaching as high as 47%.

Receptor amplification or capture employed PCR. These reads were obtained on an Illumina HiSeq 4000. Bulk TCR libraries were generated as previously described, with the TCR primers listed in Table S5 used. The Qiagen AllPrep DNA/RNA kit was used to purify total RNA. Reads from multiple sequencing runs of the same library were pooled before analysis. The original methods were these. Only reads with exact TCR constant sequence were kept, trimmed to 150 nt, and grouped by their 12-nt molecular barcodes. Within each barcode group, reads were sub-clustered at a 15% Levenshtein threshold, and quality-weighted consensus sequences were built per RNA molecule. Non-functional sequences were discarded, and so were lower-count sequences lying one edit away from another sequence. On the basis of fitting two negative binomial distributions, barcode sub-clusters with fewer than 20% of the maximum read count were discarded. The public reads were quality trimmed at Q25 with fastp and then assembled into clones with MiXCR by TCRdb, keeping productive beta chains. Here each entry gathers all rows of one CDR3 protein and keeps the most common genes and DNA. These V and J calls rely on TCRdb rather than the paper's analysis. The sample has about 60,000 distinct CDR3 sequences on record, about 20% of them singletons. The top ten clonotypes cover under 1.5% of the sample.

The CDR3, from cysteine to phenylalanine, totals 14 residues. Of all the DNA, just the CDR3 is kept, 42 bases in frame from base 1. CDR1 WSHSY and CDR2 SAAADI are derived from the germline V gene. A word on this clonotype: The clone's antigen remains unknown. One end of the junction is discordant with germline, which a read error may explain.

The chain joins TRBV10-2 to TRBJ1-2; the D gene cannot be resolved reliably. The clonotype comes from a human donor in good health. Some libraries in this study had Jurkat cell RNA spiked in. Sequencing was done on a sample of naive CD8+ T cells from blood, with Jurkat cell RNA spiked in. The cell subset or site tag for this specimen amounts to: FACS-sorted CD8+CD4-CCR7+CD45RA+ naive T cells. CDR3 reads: CASRYSEANHGHTF. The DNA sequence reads TGCGCCAGCAGGTACAGCGAAGCTAACCATGGCCACACCTTC.